This TCR beta chain appears in the sequencing data of a study of T cell responses to AZD1222 COVID-19 vaccine. Profiling relied on immunoSEQ multiplex PCR, and the TCRdb table lists in-frame clones only, not all of them. The table has over 130,000 clones, roughly 90% seen once. Germline-derived CDR1 and CDR2 are MDHEN and SYDVKM. V dropped 5 bases and J dropped 0; count of bases not matched to a gene: 4. CDR3 length: 15 amino acids. Turning to this clone: Antigen specificity is unknown.

Findings and limits, study-wide: The CD4 TCRs associated with vaccination extended across spike and predominated at 160-218 and 743-854.

This clonotype was obtained from an adult who received the AZD1222 COVID-19 vaccine. This rearrangement joins TRBV28 to TRBJ1-3, with 7 nucleotides matching TRBD1. Specimen: peripheral blood, collected 28 days after the second AZD1222 dose. The CDR3 here is CASSLGQVSGNTIYF. DNA for the CDR3: TGTGCCAGCAGTCTAGGACAGGTCTCTGGAAACACCATATATTTT.